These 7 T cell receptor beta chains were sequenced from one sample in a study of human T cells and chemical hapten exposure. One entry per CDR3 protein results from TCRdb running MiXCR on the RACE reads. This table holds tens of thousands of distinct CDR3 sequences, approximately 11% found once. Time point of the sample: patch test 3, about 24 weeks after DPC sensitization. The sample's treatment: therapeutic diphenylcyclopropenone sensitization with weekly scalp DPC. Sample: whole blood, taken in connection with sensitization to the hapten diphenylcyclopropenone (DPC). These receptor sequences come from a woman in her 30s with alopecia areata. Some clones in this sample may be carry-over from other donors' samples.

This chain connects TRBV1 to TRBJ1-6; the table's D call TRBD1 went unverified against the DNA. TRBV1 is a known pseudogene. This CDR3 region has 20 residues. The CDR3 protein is CTSSQDWGQGRTKGNSPLHF. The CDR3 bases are TGCACCAGCAGCCAAGACTGGGGGCAGGGTAGAACCAAGGGGAATTCACCCCTCCACTTT.

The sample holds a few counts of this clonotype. This CDR3 reads CASSFNRASNSPLHF. In DNA form, the CDR3 reads TGTGCCAGCAGCTTTAACAGGGCGTCGAATTCACCCCTCCACTTT. The genes are TRBV7-8 and TRBJ1-6, with a possible D match to TRBD1 (6 bases). Between the trimmed V and J ends, which lost 3 bases and 7 bases, there was a span of 13 bases. This CDR3 comprises 15 residues. The germline V gene has CDR1 SGHVS and CDR2 FQNEAQ.

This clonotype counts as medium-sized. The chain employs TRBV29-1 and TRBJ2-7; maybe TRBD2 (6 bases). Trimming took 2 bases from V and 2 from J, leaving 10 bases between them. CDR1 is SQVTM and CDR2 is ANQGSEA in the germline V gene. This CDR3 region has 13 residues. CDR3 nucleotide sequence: TGCAGCGTTGAACTGCGGGAACCCTACGAGCAGTACTTC. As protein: CSVELREPYEQYF.

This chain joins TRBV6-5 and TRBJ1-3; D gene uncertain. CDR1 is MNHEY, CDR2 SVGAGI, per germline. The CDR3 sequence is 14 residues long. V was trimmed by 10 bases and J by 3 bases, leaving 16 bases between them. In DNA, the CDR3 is TGTGCCACCCGGAAAGATTCCGATGGAAACACCATATATTTT. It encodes CATRKDSDGNTIYF.

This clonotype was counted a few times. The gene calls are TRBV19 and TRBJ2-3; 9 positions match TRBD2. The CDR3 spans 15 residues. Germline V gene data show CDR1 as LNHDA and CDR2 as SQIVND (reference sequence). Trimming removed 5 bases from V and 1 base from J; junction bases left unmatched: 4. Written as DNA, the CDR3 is TGTGCCAGTAGTTCTTCTAGCGGGGGCACAGATACGCAGTATTTT. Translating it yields CASSSSSGGTDTQYF.

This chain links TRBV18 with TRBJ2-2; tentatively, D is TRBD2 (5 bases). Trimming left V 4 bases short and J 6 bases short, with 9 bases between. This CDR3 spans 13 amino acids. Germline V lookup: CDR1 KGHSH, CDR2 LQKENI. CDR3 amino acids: CASSQEEAGELFF. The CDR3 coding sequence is TGTGCCAGCTCACAGGAGGAAGCCGGGGAGCTGTTTTTT.

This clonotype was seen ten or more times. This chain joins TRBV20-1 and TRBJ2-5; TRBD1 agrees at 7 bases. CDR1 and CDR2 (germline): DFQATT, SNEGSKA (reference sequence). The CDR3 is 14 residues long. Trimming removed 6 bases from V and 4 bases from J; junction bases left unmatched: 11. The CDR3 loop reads CSAFGTEKGETQYF. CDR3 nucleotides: TGCAGTGCGTTCGGGACAGAAAAGGGAGAGACCCAGTACTTC.